The T cell receptor beta chain described here comes from a study of STAT3 mutations in large granular lymphocyte leukemia. Study-wide points: Every T-cell large granular lymphocyte leukemia patient had at least one immunodominant TCR beta clonotype.

As to this clone: The target antigen is unknown.

In germline, CDR1 is MDHEN, CDR2 SYDVKM. V was cut by 4 bases and J by 4 bases, with 10 bases left in between. This CDR3 has 14 residues. The table came from immunoSEQ multiplex PCR; TCRdb's copy has only in-frame clones and leaves some out. The top ten clones hold more than 10% of a sample with about 12,000 clones, roughly 85% of them seen once. The chain couples TRBV28 to TRBJ1-4, with no clear D. The sequenced material came from PBMCs. The TCR comes from a human donor with T large granular lymphocyte leukemia. Some clones in this sample may be carry-over from other donors' samples. The CDR3 spells CASSSLAVNEKLFF. CDR3 nucleotide sequence: TGTGCCAGCAGTTCCCTGGCGGTTAATGAAAAACTGTTTTTT.